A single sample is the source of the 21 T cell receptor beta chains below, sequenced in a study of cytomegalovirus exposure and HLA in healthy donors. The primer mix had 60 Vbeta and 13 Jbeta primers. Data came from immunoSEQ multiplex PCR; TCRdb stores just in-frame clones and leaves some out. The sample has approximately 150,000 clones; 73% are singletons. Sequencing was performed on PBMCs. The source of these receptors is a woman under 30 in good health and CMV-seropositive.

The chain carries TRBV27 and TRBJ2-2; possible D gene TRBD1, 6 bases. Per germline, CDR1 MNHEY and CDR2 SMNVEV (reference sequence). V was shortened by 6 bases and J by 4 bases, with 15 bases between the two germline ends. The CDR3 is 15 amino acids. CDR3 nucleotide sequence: TGTGCCAGCAGGAACAGGGTCCCTAGCACCGGGGAGCTGTTTTTT. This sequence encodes CASRNRVPSTGELFF.

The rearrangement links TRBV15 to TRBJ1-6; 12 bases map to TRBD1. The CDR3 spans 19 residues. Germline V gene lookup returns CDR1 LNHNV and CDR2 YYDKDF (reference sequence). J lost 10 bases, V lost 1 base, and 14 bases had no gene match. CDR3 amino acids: CATSRVRGGQGARWSPLHF. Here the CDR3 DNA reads TGTGCCACCAGCAGAGTACGGGGGGGACAGGGGGCGCGTTGGTCACCCCTCCACTTT. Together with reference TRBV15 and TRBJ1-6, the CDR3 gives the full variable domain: DAMVIQNPRYQVTQFGKPVTLSCSQTLNHNVMYWYQQKSSQAPKLLFHYYDKDFNNEADTPDNFQSRRPNTSFCFLDIRSPGLGDTAMYLCATSRVRGGQGARWSPLHFGNGTRLTVT.

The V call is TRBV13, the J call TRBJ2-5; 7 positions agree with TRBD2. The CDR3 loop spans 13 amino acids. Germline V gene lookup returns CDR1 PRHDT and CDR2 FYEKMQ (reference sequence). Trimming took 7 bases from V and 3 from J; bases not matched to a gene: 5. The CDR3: CASTLRGEETQYF. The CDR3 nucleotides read TGTGCCAGCACTCTCCGGGGGGAAGAGACCCAGTACTTC.

The CDR3 region is CASSPGLAGGFEQYF. CDR3 in DNA: TGTGCCAGCAGCCCGGGACTAGCGGGGGGGTTCGAGCAGTACTTC. J is TRBJ2-7 and V is TRBV7-2, with TRBD2 matching 16 bases. Germline V gene sequence: CDR1 SGHTA, CDR2 FQGNSA. V shed 5 bases, J shed 6 bases, and the junction held 4 bases outside the gene matches. The CDR3 loop spans 15 amino acids.

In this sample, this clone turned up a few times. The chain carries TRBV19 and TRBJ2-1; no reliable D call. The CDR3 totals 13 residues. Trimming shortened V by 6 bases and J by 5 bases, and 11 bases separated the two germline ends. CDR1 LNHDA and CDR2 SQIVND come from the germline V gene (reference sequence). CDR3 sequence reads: CASSLRHDNEQFF. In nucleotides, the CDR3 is TGTGCCAGTAGCCTACGACACGACAATGAGCAGTTCTTC.

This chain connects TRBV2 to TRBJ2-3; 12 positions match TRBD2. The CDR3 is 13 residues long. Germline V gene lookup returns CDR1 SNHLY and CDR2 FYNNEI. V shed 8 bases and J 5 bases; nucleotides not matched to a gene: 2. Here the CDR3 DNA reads TGTGCCAGCTCTAGCGGGGGGGGAGATACGCAGTATTTT. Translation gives CASSSGGGDTQYF.

CDR3 sequence: CAISEGRGSFHEQYF. As DNA, the CDR3 is TGTGCCATCAGTGAGGGCAGGGGCAGCTTCCACGAGCAGTACTTC. The chain joins TRBV10-3 to TRBJ2-7, with D perhaps matching TRBD1 (6 bases). Trimming removed 2 bases at V and 5 bases at J, with 16 bases between. Germline CDR1 reads ENHRY; CDR2 reads SYGVKD. CDR3 length equals 15 residues.

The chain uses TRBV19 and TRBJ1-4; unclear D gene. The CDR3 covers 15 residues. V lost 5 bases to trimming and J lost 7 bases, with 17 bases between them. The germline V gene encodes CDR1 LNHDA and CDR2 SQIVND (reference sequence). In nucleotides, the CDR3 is TGTGCCAGTAGTTCAATCATCAGGATGGGTGAAAAACTGTTTTTT. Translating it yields CASSSIIRMGEKLFF. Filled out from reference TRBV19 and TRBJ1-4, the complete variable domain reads DGGITQSPKYLFRKEGQNVTLSCEQNLNHDAMYWYRQDPGQGLRLIYYSQIVNDFQKGDIAEGYSVSREKKESFPLTVTSAQKNPTAFYLCASSSIIRMGEKLFFGSGTQLSVL.

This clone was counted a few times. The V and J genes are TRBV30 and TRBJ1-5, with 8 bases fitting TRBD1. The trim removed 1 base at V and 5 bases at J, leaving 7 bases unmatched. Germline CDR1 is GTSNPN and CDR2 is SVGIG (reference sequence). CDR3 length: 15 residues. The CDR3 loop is CAWSDGQGGDQPQHF. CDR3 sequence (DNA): TGTGCCTGGAGTGATGGACAGGGAGGGGATCAGCCCCAGCATTTT.

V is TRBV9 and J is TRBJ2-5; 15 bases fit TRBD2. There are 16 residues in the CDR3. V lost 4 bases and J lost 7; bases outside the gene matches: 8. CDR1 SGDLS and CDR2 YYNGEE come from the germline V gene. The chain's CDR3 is CASSPRTSGGAVTQYF. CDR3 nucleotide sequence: TGTGCCAGCAGCCCACGGACTAGCGGGGGGGCCGTGACCCAGTACTTC.

The DNA of the CDR3 is TGTGCCAGCAGTTACGGGGACAGGGGGCGAGGCTACACCTTC. It is translated as CASSYGDRGRGYTF. V usage is TRBV6-5 and J usage is TRBJ1-2; 12 bases agree with TRBD1. Trimming at V came to 2 bases and at J to 8 bases, leaving 3 bases not matched to a gene. Germline V gene data show CDR1 as MNHEY and CDR2 as SVGAGI. This CDR3 is built from 14 residues.

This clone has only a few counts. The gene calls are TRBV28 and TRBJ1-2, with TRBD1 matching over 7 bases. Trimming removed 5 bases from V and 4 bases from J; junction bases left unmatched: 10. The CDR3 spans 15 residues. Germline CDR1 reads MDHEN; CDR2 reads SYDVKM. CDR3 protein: CASSGAGTDIYGYTF. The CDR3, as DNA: TGTGCCAGCAGTGGGGCCGGGACAGACATCTATGGCTACACCTTC.

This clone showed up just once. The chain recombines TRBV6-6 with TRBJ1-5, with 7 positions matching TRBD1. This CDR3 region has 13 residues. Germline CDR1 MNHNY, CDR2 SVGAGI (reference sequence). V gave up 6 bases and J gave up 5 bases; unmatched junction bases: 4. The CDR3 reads CASSRTGDQPQHF. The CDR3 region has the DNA TGTGCCAGCAGCCGGACAGGAGATCAGCCCCAGCATTTT.

CDR3: CASSNLATQETQYF. The CDR3 region has the DNA TGTGCCAGCAGCAATCTAGCGACCCAAGAGACCCAGTACTTC. The chain has TRBV7-6 and TRBJ2-5, with D possibly being TRBD2 (6 bases). The CDR3 length is 14 residues. CDR1 and CDR2 from the germline V gene are SGHVS and FNYEAQ. Trimming pared 5 bases from V and 1 base from J, leaving 11 bases between.

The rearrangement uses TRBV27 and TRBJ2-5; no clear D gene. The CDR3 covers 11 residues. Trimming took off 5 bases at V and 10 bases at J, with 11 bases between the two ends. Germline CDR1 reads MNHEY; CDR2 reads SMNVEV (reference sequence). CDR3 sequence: CASSLGHLQYF. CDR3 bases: TGTGCCAGCAGTCTAGGCCACCTCCAGTACTTC.

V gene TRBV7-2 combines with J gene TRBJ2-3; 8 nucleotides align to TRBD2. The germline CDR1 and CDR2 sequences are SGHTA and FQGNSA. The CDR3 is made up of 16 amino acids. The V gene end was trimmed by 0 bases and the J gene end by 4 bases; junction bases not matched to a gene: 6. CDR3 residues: CASSLASTGGSDTQYF. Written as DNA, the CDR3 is TGTGCCAGCAGCTTAGCTTCCACGGGGGGGTCAGATACGCAGTATTTT.

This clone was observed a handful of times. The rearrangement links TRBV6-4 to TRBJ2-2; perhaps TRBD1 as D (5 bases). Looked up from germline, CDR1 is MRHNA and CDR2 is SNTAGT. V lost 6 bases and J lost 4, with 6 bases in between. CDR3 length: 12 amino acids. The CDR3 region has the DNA TGTGCCAGCAGCCAGGGCACCGGGGAGCTGTTTTTT. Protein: CASSQGTGELFF.

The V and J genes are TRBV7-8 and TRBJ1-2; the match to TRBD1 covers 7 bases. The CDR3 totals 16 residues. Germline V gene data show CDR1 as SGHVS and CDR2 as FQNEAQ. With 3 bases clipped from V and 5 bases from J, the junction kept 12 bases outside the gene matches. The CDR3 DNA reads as TGTGCCAGCAGCTTGACCGGGACAGTTAAAGAGTATGGCTACACCTTC. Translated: CASSLTGTVKEYGYTF.

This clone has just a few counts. As DNA, the CDR3 is TGTGCCACCCTACCGGGACACAACACTGAAGCTTTCTTT. Protein: CATLPGHNTEAFF. The genes are TRBV6-5 and TRBJ1-1; perhaps TRBD1 as D (6 bases). The CDR3 is 13 residues long. V was cut by 10 bases and J by 2 bases, with 14 bases left in between. Per the germline V gene, CDR1 is MNHEY and CDR2 is SVGAGI.

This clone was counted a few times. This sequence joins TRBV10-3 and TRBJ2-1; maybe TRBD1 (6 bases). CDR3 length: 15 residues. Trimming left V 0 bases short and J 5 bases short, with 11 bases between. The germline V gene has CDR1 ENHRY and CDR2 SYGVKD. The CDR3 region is CAISESRGIDNEQFF. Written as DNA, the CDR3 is TGTGCCATCAGTGAGTCGAGGGGGATCGACAATGAGCAGTTCTTC.

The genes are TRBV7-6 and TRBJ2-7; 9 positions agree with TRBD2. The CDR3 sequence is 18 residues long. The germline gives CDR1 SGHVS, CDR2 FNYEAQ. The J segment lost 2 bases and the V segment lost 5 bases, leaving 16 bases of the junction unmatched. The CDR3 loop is CASSPRRTGTSQAYEQYF. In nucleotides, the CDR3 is TGTGCCAGCAGCCCACGCCGAACCGGGACTAGCCAAGCCTACGAGCAGTACTTC.